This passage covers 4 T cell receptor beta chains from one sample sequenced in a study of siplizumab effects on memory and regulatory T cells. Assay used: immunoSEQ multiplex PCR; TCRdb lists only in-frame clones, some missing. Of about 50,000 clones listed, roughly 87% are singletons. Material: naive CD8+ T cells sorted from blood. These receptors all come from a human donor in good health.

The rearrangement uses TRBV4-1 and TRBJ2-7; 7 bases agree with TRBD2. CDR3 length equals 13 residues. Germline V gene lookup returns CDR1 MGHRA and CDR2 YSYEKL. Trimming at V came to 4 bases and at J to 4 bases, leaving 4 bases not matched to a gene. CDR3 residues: CASSRGLEYEQYF. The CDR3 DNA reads TGCGCCAGCAGCCGCGGACTAGAGTACGAGCAGTACTTC.

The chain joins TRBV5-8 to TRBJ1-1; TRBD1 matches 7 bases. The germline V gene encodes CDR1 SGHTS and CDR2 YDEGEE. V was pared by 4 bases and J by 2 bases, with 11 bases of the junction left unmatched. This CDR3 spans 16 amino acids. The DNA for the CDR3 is TGTGCCAGCAGCGGCGGCACCGGGACAGAAAACACTGAAGCTTTCTTT. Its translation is CASSGGTGTENTEAFF.

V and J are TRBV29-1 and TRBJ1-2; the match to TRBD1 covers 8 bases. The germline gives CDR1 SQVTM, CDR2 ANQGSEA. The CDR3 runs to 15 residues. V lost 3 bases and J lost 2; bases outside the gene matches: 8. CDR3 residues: CSVDLRTGLNYGYTF. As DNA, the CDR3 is TGCAGCGTTGATTTGAGGACAGGGCTGAACTATGGCTACACCTTC.

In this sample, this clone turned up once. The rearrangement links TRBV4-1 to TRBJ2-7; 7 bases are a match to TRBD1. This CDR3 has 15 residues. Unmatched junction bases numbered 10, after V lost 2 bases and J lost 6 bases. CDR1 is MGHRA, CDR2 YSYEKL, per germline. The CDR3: CASSQMGQLGPEQYF. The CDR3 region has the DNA TGCGCCAGCAGCCAAATGGGACAGTTGGGCCCCGAGCAGTACTTC.